Each of the 26 T cell receptor beta chains below was sequenced from the same sample in a study of vaccination and CD4 T cells after COVID-19. The treatment here: approximately 10-day PBMC culture with coronavirus spike peptide pools or control peptides (ViraFEST assay). Scientists ran DNA taken from cultured CD4+ T cells through the Oncomine TCR Beta short-read assay for sequencing. TCRdb processed the PCR reads anew with MiXCR; each CDR3 protein has one entry. The sample includes about 9,700 distinct CDR3 sequences, 55% to 75% of them seen just once. These receptors lack a known antigen. Sequenced material: CD4+ T cells from blood, cultured in vitro. The receptors stem from a human donor who had recovered from COVID-19.

The chain combines TRBV10-3 with TRBJ1-1; 7 bases align to TRBD1. This CDR3 contains 14 residues. Germline CDR1 ENHRY, CDR2 SYGVKD. V lost 6 bases and J lost 1; bases outside the gene matches: 5. The CDR3 region has the DNA TGTGCCATCAGGGGGACAGCGCAGAACACTGAAGCTTTCTTT. This translates into CAIRGTAQNTEAFF.

The chain carries TRBV27 and TRBJ2-3, with TRBD2 matching 10 bases. Germline values: CDR1 MNHEY, CDR2 SMNVEV (reference sequence). The CDR3 sequence is 15 residues long. Trimming took 6 bases from V and 6 from J; bases not matched to a gene: 9. CDR3 DNA: TGTGCCAGCAGACCAATAAGCGGGGGGGCGGATACGCAGTATTTT. Translated: CASRPISGGADTQYF.

This clonotype was seen only a few times. This chain uses TRBV6-1 with TRBJ1-5, with D possibly matching TRBD1 (5 bases). The CDR3 is 13 amino acids. V shed 6 bases and J shed 4 bases, with 10 bases lying between them. The germline V gene has CDR1 MNHNS and CDR2 SASEGT. CDR3 protein: CASSDRTNQPQHF. CDR3 bases: TGTGCCAGCAGCGACAGAACTAATCAGCCCCAGCATTTT.

This rearrangement joins TRBV2 to TRBJ2-5, with 7 bases identical to TRBD2. The CDR3 has 17 amino acids. The germline gives CDR1 SNHLY, CDR2 FYNNEI. The trim removed 4 bases at V and 5 bases at J, leaving 16 bases unmatched. CDR3 protein: CASSGGPRELNRETQYF. Here the CDR3 DNA reads TGTGCCAGCAGTGGAGGTCCGCGGGAGCTAAATAGGGAGACCCAGTACTTC.

This chain connects TRBV19 to TRBJ2-5, with 10 positions matching TRBD2. The V gene's germline CDR1 is LNHDA and CDR2 SQIVND (reference sequence). The length of the CDR3 is 18 residues. V was pared by 3 bases and J by 2 bases, with 12 bases of the junction left unmatched. The CDR3 sequence is CASSIDPPGLASQETQYF. CDR3 sequence (DNA): TGTGCCAGTAGTATCGATCCACCGGGACTAGCGTCACAAGAGACCCAGTACTTC.

V usage is TRBV6-2 or TRBV6-3 and J usage is TRBJ2-3, with 8 bases identical to TRBD1. The J segment lost 6 bases and the V segment lost 0 bases, leaving 8 bases of the junction unmatched. Germline V lookup: CDR1 MNHEY, CDR2 SVGEGT. This CDR3 has 16 amino acids. CDR3 sequence: CASSYSRGRGRDTQYF. CDR3 nucleotides: TGTGCCAGCAGTTACTCGAGAGGCAGGGGGCGTGATACGCAGTATTTT.

The chain combines TRBV28 with TRBJ2-7; TRBD1 matches 8 bases. CDR1 is MDHEN and CDR2 is SYDVKM in the germline V gene. V was pared by 5 bases and J by 5 bases, with 8 bases of the junction left unmatched. The CDR3 is 14 amino acids. The DNA of the CDR3 is TGTGCCAGCAGTAAAAGGACAGGGAGCGACGAGCAGTACTTC. Its protein product is CASSKRTGSDEQYF.

This chain connects TRBV15 to TRBJ2-5; no definite D call. The CDR3 has 13 residues. Trimming cost V 2 bases and J 7 bases, with 11 bases left between them. The V gene's germline CDR1 is LNHNV and CDR2 YYDKDF (reference sequence). CDR3 region: CATSRKGQSTQYF. CDR3 bases: TGTGCCACCAGCAGAAAAGGGCAATCGACCCAGTACTTC.

This clonotype was found a few times. This sequence joins TRBV2 and TRBJ2-7; 13 bases are shared with TRBD2. J gave up 2 bases and V 6 bases, and 4 bases lay outside the gene matches. This CDR3 comprises 15 residues. Germline lookup yields CDR1 SNHLY and CDR2 FYNNEI. The CDR3 DNA reads TGTGCCAGCAGGGGGGGACTAGCGGGACCCTACGAGCAGTACTTC. Translated: CASRGGLAGPYEQYF.

The chain is built from TRBV6-2 or TRBV6-3 and TRBJ2-5; the D is unclear. V was clipped by 2 bases and J by 1 base, with 8 bases between them. Looked up from germline, CDR1 is MNHEY and CDR2 is SVGEGT. The CDR3 length is 14 residues. CDR3 amino acids: CASSYLQLQETQYF. The CDR3 DNA reads TGTGCCAGCAGTTACCTCCAACTCCAAGAGACCCAGTACTTC.

This chain uses TRBV6-1 with TRBJ1-2, with 9 bases matching TRBD1. CDR3 length equals 14 residues. Germline V gene data show CDR1 as MNHNS and CDR2 as SASEGT. J lost 5 bases, V lost 2 bases, and 3 bases had no gene match. CDR3 sequence: CASSENRGPYGYTF. The CDR3 coding sequence is TGTGCCAGCAGTGAAAACAGGGGGCCGTATGGCTACACCTTC.

This clonotype was picked up a small number of times. The rearrangement links TRBV19 to TRBJ1-1; no firm D call. The germline V and J ends were trimmed by 8 bases and 3 bases, with 13 bases remaining between them. The CDR3 loop spans 13 amino acids. From germline, CDR1 is LNHDA and CDR2 SQIVND (reference sequence). CDR3 nucleotide sequence: TGTGCCAGTTCTCTTGATCTGGACACTGAAGCTTTCTTT. It yields the protein CASSLDLDTEAFF.

The V gene is TRBV20-1, the J gene TRBJ1-5, with TRBD1 as a possible D gene (5 bases). CDR3 length equals 14 residues. Germline V gene sequence: CDR1 DFQATT, CDR2 SNEGSKA (reference sequence). V gave up 6 bases and J gave up 2 bases, with 14 bases separating them. The CDR3 nucleotides are TGCAGTGCCGTCCTGGGAGGGGGCAATCAGCCCCAGCATTTT. Its protein product is CSAVLGGGNQPQHF.

The CDR3 DNA reads TGTGCCACCAGCAGAGAAGCACAGGGGGCTCCCTACACCTTC. It yields the protein CATSREAQGAPYTF. The chain uses TRBV15 and TRBJ1-2; 9 positions match TRBD1. J gave up 10 bases and V 0 bases, and 6 bases lay outside the gene matches. CDR3 length: 14 residues. CDR1 and CDR2 from the germline V gene are LNHNV and YYDKDF (reference sequence).

This clonotype showed up just a few times. V and J are TRBV6-5 and TRBJ1-1, with D maybe TRBD1 (5 bases). The ends were cut back, 2 bases at V and 0 bases at J, with 7 bases in the middle. From germline, CDR1 is MNHEY and CDR2 SVGAGI. The CDR3 sequence is 14 residues long. The CDR3 region is CASSYQGLNTEAFF. CDR3 nucleotide sequence: TGTGCCAGCAGTTACCAGGGCCTGAACACTGAAGCTTTCTTT.

This clonotype was detected a few times. The chain couples TRBV7-2 to TRBJ1-1; D not resolved. Germline-derived CDR1 and CDR2 are SGHTA and FQGNSA. The CDR3 is made up of 13 amino acids. V was shortened by 2 bases and J by 5 bases, with 9 bases between the two germline ends. This CDR3 reads CASSLSSRTEAFF. The DNA of the CDR3 is TGTGCCAGCAGCTTATCTTCACGAACTGAAGCTTTCTTT. The complete variable domain, with remaining parts taken from reference TRBV7-2 and TRBJ1-1, reads GAGVSQSPSNKVTEKGKDVELRCDPISGHTALYWYRQSLGQGLEFLIYFQGNSAPDKSGLPSDRFSAERTGGSVSTLTIQRTQQEDSAVYLCASSLSSRTEAFFGQGTRLTVV.

This clonotype appeared a few times. V and J are TRBV24-1 and TRBJ1-2; D call uncertain. Germline-derived CDR1 and CDR2 are KGHDR and SFDVKD. The V end was cut by 5 bases, the J end by 2 bases, with 17 bases between. The CDR3 has 16 residues. The CDR3 sequence: CATSAAPGWVNYGYTF. In nucleotides, the CDR3 is TGTGCCACCAGTGCTGCCCCCGGGTGGGTCAACTATGGCTACACCTTC.

The gene calls are TRBV11-3 and TRBJ2-3; 7 bases agree with TRBD2. Germline assignment: CDR1 SGHNT and CDR2 YENEEA. V shed 2 bases and J 4 bases; nucleotides not matched to a gene: 3. The CDR3 contains 14 residues. In DNA form, the CDR3 reads TGTGCCAGCAGCTTACTAGGGAGGGCAGATACGCAGTATTTT. Translated: CASSLLGRADTQYF.

In this sample, this clonotype is large. The chain combines TRBV6-1 with TRBJ1-1; D is perhaps TRBD1 (5 bases). CDR3 size: 12 residues. The V gene's germline CDR1 is MNHNS and CDR2 SASEGT. V was shortened by 8 bases and J by 5 bases, with 12 bases between the two germline ends. The CDR3 DNA follows: TGTGCCAGCGGTGGGGGGAGTACTGAAGCTTTCTTT. Translation: CASGGGSTEAFF.

The chain recombines TRBV2 with TRBJ1-5; TRBD1 is a possible D gene (6 bases). From germline, CDR1 is SNHLY and CDR2 FYNNEI. Trimming took off 6 bases at V and 0 bases at J, with 12 bases between the two ends. CDR3 length equals 15 residues. The CDR3 DNA reads TGTGCCAGCAGCCGCGCGACAGGTAGCAATCAGCCCCAGCATTTT. This encodes CASSRATGSNQPQHF.

The V call is TRBV28, the J call TRBJ2-3; D is uncertain. Trimming took off 2 bases at V and 0 bases at J, with 9 bases between the two ends. This CDR3 has 15 amino acids. Germline CDR1 MDHEN, CDR2 SYDVKM. The CDR3 DNA sequence: TGTGCCAGCAGTTTAATCACCTCTAGCACAGATACGCAGTATTTT. Amino acid sequence: CASSLITSSTDTQYF.

V usage is TRBV2 and J usage is TRBJ2-6, with TRBD1 matching 10 bases. Germline V CDR1 and CDR2: SNHLY, FYNNEI. The CDR3 extends over 19 amino acids. Trimming removed 7 bases from V and 1 base from J; junction bases left unmatched: 13. DNA of the CDR3: TGTGCCAGCATTACACCACGGGACAGGGGACTTTCTGGGGCCAACGTCCTGACTTTC. Protein product: CASITPRDRGLSGANVLTF. The full variable domain, with the rest looked up from reference TRBV2 and TRBJ2-6, is EPEVTQTPSHQVTQMGQEVILRCVPISNHLYFYWYRQILGQKVEFLVSFYNNEISEKSEIFDDQFSVERPDGSNFTLKIRSTKLEDSAMYFCASITPRDRGLSGANVLTFGAGSRLTVL.

The chain has TRBV5-1 and TRBJ1-6; D not certain. The CDR3 spans 16 residues. Trimming took off 0 bases at V and 5 bases at J, with 12 bases between the two ends. Looked up from germline, CDR1 is SGHRS and CDR2 is YFSETQ. The CDR3 DNA sequence: TGCGCCAGCAGCTTGGAGGAGGCGGGAGATAATTCACCCCTCCACTTT. It yields the protein CASSLEEAGDNSPLHF.

The chain joins TRBV7-2 to TRBJ1-2; TRBD1 matches at 9 bases. The CDR3 spans 14 residues. With 5 bases clipped from V and 7 bases from J, the junction kept 8 bases outside the gene matches. CDR1 and CDR2 (germline): SGHTA, FQGNSA. The DNA for the CDR3 is TGTGCCAGCAGCCCTGGACAGGGGACGGCTGGCTACACCTTC. Amino acids: CASSPGQGTAGYTF.

V gene TRBV29-1 combines with J gene TRBJ1-5; D is unclear. CDR3 length equals 12 residues. Trimming shortened V by 3 bases and J by 7 bases, and 10 bases separated the two germline ends. The germline V gene encodes CDR1 SQVTM and CDR2 ANQGSEA. CDR3 in DNA: TGCAGCGTTGAGACTGTAGGGCAGCCCCAGCATTTT. Translating it yields CSVETVGQPQHF.

This rearrangement joins TRBV20-1 to TRBJ2-7, with a weak D call TRBD2 (6 bases). V was shortened by 6 bases and J by 0 bases, with 9 bases between the two germline ends. This CDR3 contains 12 residues. CDR1 is DFQATT, CDR2 SNEGSKA, per germline (reference sequence). The DNA for the CDR3 is TGCAGTGCAAGGGACTCCTCCTACGAGCAGTACTTC. Translating gives CSARDSSYEQYF.